Listed below are T cell receptor beta chains from one sample, sequenced in a study of somatic mutations in cytotoxic T cells in rheumatoid arthritis. The method was immunoSEQ multiplex PCR; TCRdb's version includes in-frame clones alone and lacks a portion of them. The sample consists of 20,000 or so clones, around 85% of them appearing once. The sample comprised CD8+ T cells sorted from blood. Receptor source: a middle-aged woman with rheumatoid arthritis. Each CDR3 is given with its conserved first and last residue.

v_call cdr3_aa
TRBV7-9 CASRGLREYWNEQFF
TRBV7-6 CASSPVPKAGLAGELFF
TRBV30 CAWMDPGTGPDTQYF
TRBV6-5 CASSYSSDSNTGELFF
TRBV27 CASMGGLTDTQYF
TRBV27 CASSPQPGRTSGVGNEQFF
TRBV7-9 CASSLNPRETQYF
TRBV29-1 CSVEVTGDSNQPQHF
TRBV19 CASSPTGEAPLHF
TRBV29-1 CSVVDRSNEKLFF
TRBV5-4 CASSFDRPPWYF
TRBV25-1 CASSGQGHGYTF
TRBV6-1 CASSESSGLGDFHYEQYF
TRBV13 CASSYSFDRFGYTF
TRBV5-4 CASSLAGQGDEQYF
TRBV30 CAWAGETQYF
TRBV27 CATSSGSRYEAFF
TRBV6-7 CASTPGQGGSGELFF
TRBV9 CASSSLGLAGYEQFF
TRBV9 CASSASRTPGQGAEGYTF
TRBV13 CASSQQDGGGTF
TRBV4-2 CASSQPGVDDTEAFF
TRBV4-1 CASSQGSGGLATYEQYF
TRBV13 CASSSSGQENTGELFF
TRBV7-8 CASSRTDGNTIYF
TRBV10-1 CASSDSRTGSNEQFF
TRBV6-5 CASRVSGGAGEQFF
TRBV6-5 CASSYSDSDTQYF
TRBV6-5 CASHAGGHYGYTF
TRBV29-1 CSATSGTYEQYF
TRBV4-1 CASSQESFDRGGDQYF
TRBV6-5 CASSWTGAGGQETQYF
TRBV2 CASLRTSSYEQYF
TRBV4-1 CASSQEGGTETQYF
TRBV5-1 CASSPWTSGGQNEQFF
TRBV11-1 CASSYGQGYYGYTF
TRBV6-6 CASGGRGYEQYF
TRBV11-2 CASSLVNEQFF
TRBV9 CASSLRQGDEQYF
TRBV27 CASSGGGTRGQPQHF
TRBV7-9 CASSPGQGINEQYF
TRBV6-5 CASSSTGGLQETQYF
TRBV18 CASSPGQHNQPQHF
TRBV6-5 CASSGPPRGQYF
TRBV4-2 CASSPGLAGEQFF
TRBV5-1 CASSSPPGQMSTGELFF
TRBV10-3 CAISEWATEAFF
TRBV4-1 CASTSTRAGETSPLHF
TRBV30 CAWNRVFKETQYF
TRBV13 CASSLGTIGQGAYEQYF
TRBV6-5 CASSQGQYGYTF
TRBV6-5 CASLSLRPPLGGYTF
TRBV5-5 CASSLAGEGHGYTF